These T cell receptor beta chains were read from a single sample in a study of CD8+CD57+ T cells in acquired aplastic anemia. Via MiXCR, TCRdb re-called the reads, giving one row per CDR3 protein. The sample lists hundreds of thousands of distinct CDR3 sequences, approximately 82% seen once, with around 40% in the top ten. Input material: sorted CD4+, CD8+, or CD8+CD57+ T cells (not recorded which) from PBMCs. These receptors were taken from a human donor with aplastic anemia. The CDR3 runs from the conserved cysteine through the conserved F or W. The order of the fields is clone size, V gene, D gene, J gene, CDR3 protein, CDR3 DNA. The D gene is left open where the match is weak. Clone size is stated in some rows and not others, as once, few, many or a class when expanded.

clone size: NA; V gene: TRBV7-3; D gene: NA; J gene: TRBJ2-7; CDR3 protein: CASSLDQRTYEQYF; CDR3 DNA: TGTGCCAGCAGCTTAGACCAGCGGACTTACGAGCAGTACTTC
clone size: NA; V gene: TRBV20-1; D gene: NA; J gene: TRBJ1-6; CDR3 protein: CSARLARDGYSPLHF; CDR3 DNA: TGCAGTGCTAGACTCGCCCGGGACGGATATTCACCCCTCCACTTT
clone size: NA; V gene: TRBV5-6; D gene: NA; J gene: TRBJ1-6; CDR3 protein: CASSCERAGDSPLHF; CDR3 DNA: TGTGCCAGCAGCTGCGAGAGGGCAGGGGACTCACCCCTCCACTTT
clone size: NA; V gene: TRBV15; D gene: NA; J gene: TRBJ2-7; CDR3 protein: CATSRAPGVRYEQYF; CDR3 DNA: TGTGCCACCAGCAGGGCTCCCGGGGTGAGGTACGAGCAGTACTTC
clone size: NA; V gene: TRBV6-2/TRBV6-3; D gene: NA; J gene: TRBJ2-3; CDR3 protein: CASSYSGAADEQYF; CDR3 DNA: TGTGCCAGCAGTTACTCGGGAGCAGCCGACGAGCAGTATTTC
clone size: NA; V gene: TRBV2; D gene: NA; J gene: TRBJ1-5; CDR3 protein: CASSEAGSQPQQF; CDR3 DNA: TGTGCCAGCAGTGAAGCGGGGAGTCAGCCCCAGCAGTTT
clone size: many; V gene: TRBV2; D gene: NA; J gene: TRBJ1-1; CDR3 protein: CASSGEGGANTEAFF; CDR3 DNA: TGTGCCAGCAGTGGGGAGGGGGGAGCGAACACTGAAGCTTTCTTT
clone size: once; V gene: TRBV2; D gene: NA; J gene: TRBJ2-3; CDR3 protein: CASGGGDTDTQYF; CDR3 DNA: TGCGCCAGCGGCGGCGGGGACACAGATACGCAGTATTTT
clone size: NA; V gene: TRBV7-8; D gene: NA; J gene: TRBJ2-2; CDR3 protein: CASSLVGGTDAQLFF; CDR3 DNA: TGTGCCAGCAGCTTAGTAGGAGGTACCGATGCGCAGCTGTTTTTT
clone size: NA; V gene: TRBV20-1; D gene: TRBD2; J gene: TRBJ2-7; CDR3 protein: CSARGPSGRPYEQYF; CDR3 DNA: TGCAGTGCTAGGGGTCCGAGCGGGAGGCCCTACGAGCAGTACTTC
clone size: NA; V gene: TRBV9; D gene: NA; J gene: TRBJ1-2; CDR3 protein: CASSVGQFYGYTF; CDR3 DNA: TGTGCCAGCAGCGTAGGACAGTTCTATGGCTACACCTTC
clone size: many; V gene: TRBV27; D gene: TRBD1; J gene: TRBJ2-1; CDR3 protein: CASSPGQGVSNEQFF; CDR3 DNA: TGTGCCAGCAGTCCGGGACAGGGGGTCTCCAATGAGCAGTTCTTC
clone size: few; V gene: TRBV19; D gene: NA; J gene: TRBJ1-1; CDR3 protein: CASSMVQEWVTEAFF; CDR3 DNA: TGTGCCAGTAGTATGGTACAAGAATGGGTGACTGAAGCTTTCTTT
clone size: NA; V gene: TRBV7-8; D gene: TRBD1; J gene: TRBJ2-3; CDR3 protein: CASSFHADGTAQSF; CDR3 DNA: TGTGCCAGCAGCTTTCATGCAGACGGGACAGCCCAGTCCTTT
clone size: NA; V gene: TRBV7-2; D gene: TRBD2; J gene: TRBJ2-1; CDR3 protein: CASSFHPSGTAHSQFF; CDR3 DNA: TGTGCCAGCAGCTTTCATCCAAGCGGGACGGCCCATTCCCAGTTCTTC
clone size: few; V gene: TRBV7-9; D gene: NA; J gene: TRBJ2-6; CDR3 protein: CASSGQGKVGSANVLTF; CDR3 DNA: TGTGCCAGCAGCGGGCAGGGCAAAGTTGGTTCGGCCAACGTCCTGACTTTC
clone size: NA; V gene: TRBV15; D gene: NA; J gene: TRBJ1-5; CDR3 protein: CATSRDHSSPQPQHF; CDR3 DNA: TGTGCCACCAGCAGAGATCACAGTTCGCCTCAGCCCCAGCATTTT
clone size: once; V gene: TRBV15; D gene: NA; J gene: TRBJ1-4; CDR3 protein: CATSRSPGDQINEKLFF; CDR3 DNA: TGTGCCACCAGCAGGTCTCCAGGAGACCAAATTAATGAAAAACTGTTTTTT
clone size: NA; V gene: TRBV12-3/TRBV12-4; D gene: NA; J gene: TRBJ1-2; CDR3 protein: CASSYQGYYGYTF; CDR3 DNA: TGTGCCAGCAGCTATCAGGGGTACTATGGCTACACCTTC
clone size: NA; V gene: TRBV5-5; D gene: TRBD1; J gene: TRBJ1-1; CDR3 protein: CASSGESGQGGNTEAFF; CDR3 DNA: TGTGCCAGCAGCGGGGAGAGCGGACAGGGAGGAAACACTGAAGCTTTCTTT
clone size: few; V gene: TRBV5-4; D gene: TRBD1; J gene: TRBJ1-2; CDR3 protein: CASSFTRGPSVDYGYTF; CDR3 DNA: TGTGCCAGCAGCTTTACTAGGGGGCCCTCGGTAGACTATGGCTACACCTTC
clone size: NA; V gene: TRBV7-4; D gene: NA; J gene: TRBJ1-1; CDR3 protein: CASSLAGLNTEAYF; CDR3 DNA: TGTGCCAGCAGCTTAGCAGGATTGAACACTGAAGCTTATTTT
clone size: many; V gene: TRBV9; D gene: TRBD1; J gene: TRBJ2-3; CDR3 protein: CASSAGTGQGDTQYF; CDR3 DNA: TGTGCCAGCAGCGCGGGGACAGGGCAAGGAGATACGCAGTATTTT
clone size: NA; V gene: TRBV7-8; D gene: NA; J gene: TRBJ2-7; CDR3 protein: CASSYAQGPDAQYF; CDR3 DNA: TGTGCCAGCAGTTACGCGCAGGGTCCCGACGCGCAGTACTTC
clone size: NA; V gene: TRBV24-1; D gene: NA; J gene: TRBJ2-5; CDR3 protein: CATSDRLGQQETQYF; CDR3 DNA: TGTGCCACCAGTGACCGATTAGGACAGCAAGAGACCCAGTACTTC
clone size: NA; V gene: TRBV2; D gene: TRBD1; J gene: TRBJ1-2; CDR3 protein: CASSSGQGSYGYTF; CDR3 DNA: TGTGCCAGCAGTTCAGGACAGGGGAGCTATGGCTACACCTTC
clone size: NA; V gene: TRBV7-8; D gene: NA; J gene: TRBJ2-1; CDR3 protein: CASSFTAARDARYNEQFF; CDR3 DNA: TGTGCCAGCAGCTTTACCGCCGCCCGGGACGCCCGCTACAATGAGCAGTTCTTC
clone size: NA; V gene: TRBV7-2; D gene: TRBD1; J gene: TRBJ2-5; CDR3 protein: CASSKTGYQETQYF; CDR3 DNA: TGTGCCAGCAGCAAGACAGGGTACCAAGAGACCCAGTACTTC
clone size: once; V gene: TRBV2; D gene: NA; J gene: TRBJ2-3; CDR3 protein: CASGDGGRDIQYF; CDR3 DNA: TGTGCCAGCGGGGACGGGGGAAGAGATATACAGTATTTT
clone size: NA; V gene: TRBV7-9; D gene: NA; J gene: TRBJ2-1; CDR3 protein: CASSFASAMSSYSFF; CDR3 DNA: TGTGCCAGCAGCTTTGCTAGCGCAATGAGCAGTTATTCGTTCTTC
clone size: NA; V gene: TRBV7-6; D gene: NA; J gene: TRBJ1-2; CDR3 protein: CASSLEWRPF; CDR3 DNA: TGTGCCAGCAGCTTAGAATGGCGCCCCTTC
clone size: NA; V gene: TRBV7-6; D gene: NA; J gene: TRBJ2-5; CDR3 protein: CASSLVPRTTQETQYF; CDR3 DNA: TGTGCCAGCAGCTTAGTTCCCAGGACAACCCAAGAGACCCAGTACTTC
clone size: many; V gene: TRBV13; D gene: NA; J gene: TRBJ2-1; CDR3 protein: CDSSFYICSARALAGEYNEQFF; CDR3 DNA: NA
clone size: once; V gene: TRBV7-2; D gene: NA; J gene: TRBJ2-1; CDR3 protein: CASSLEGGRDTDYQFF; CDR3 DNA: TGTGCCAGCAGCTTAGAGGGAGGCCGCGATACCGATTATCAGTTCTTC
clone size: NA; V gene: TRBV24-1; D gene: TRBD2; J gene: TRBJ2-3; CDR3 protein: CATGLGGSSDEQFF; CDR3 DNA: TGTGCCACCGGCTTAGGCGGGAGTAGCGATGAGCAGTTCTTT
clone size: many; V gene: TRBV7-3; D gene: NA; J gene: TRBJ2-3; CDR3 protein: CASSLGAGRKDTQYF; CDR3 DNA: TGTGCCAGCAGCTTAGGGGCGGGACGGAAAGATACGCAGTATTTT
clone size: NA; V gene: TRBV7-6; D gene: NA; J gene: TRBJ1-2; CDR3 protein: CASSLMRAGSSYNYTF; CDR3 DNA: TGTGCCAGCAGCTTAATGAGGGCGGGGAGCTCCTACAATTACACCTTC
clone size: NA; V gene: TRBV7-3; D gene: TRBD1; J gene: TRBJ2-1; CDR3 protein: CASSRDRQGRNKQFF; CDR3 DNA: TGTGCCAGCAGCAGAGATAGACAGGGGAGGAATAAGCAGTTCTTC
clone size: NA; V gene: TRBV5-4; D gene: NA; J gene: TRBJ2-3; CDR3 protein: CASSLDEWDFFTDTQYF; CDR3 DNA: TGTGCCAGCAGCTTAGATGAGTGGGACTTCTTCACAGATACGCAGTATTTT
clone size: NA; V gene: TRBV12-1; D gene: NA; J gene: TRBJ2-3; CDR3 protein: CASSLPGDMQYF; CDR3 DNA: TGTGCCAGCAGCTTACCTGGAGATATGCAGTACTTT
clone size: NA; V gene: TRBV19; D gene: NA; J gene: TRBJ1-1; CDR3 protein: CASSIAMAAYNEHFF; CDR3 DNA: TGTGCCAGTAGTATAGCTATGGCAGCCTACAATGAGCATTTCTTT
clone size: NA; V gene: TRBV10-3; D gene: NA; J gene: TRBJ1-4; CDR3 protein: CAISESSREQINDKLFF; CDR3 DNA: TGTGCCATCAGTGAGTCTTCTCGAGAACAAATTAATGATAAACTGTTTTTT
clone size: NA; V gene: TRBV27; D gene: NA; J gene: TRBJ2-2; CDR3 protein: CASRWLNIGELFF; CDR3 DNA: TGTGCCAGCAGATGGCTTAACATCGGGGAGCTGTTTTTT
clone size: NA; V gene: TRBV7-9; D gene: NA; J gene: TRBJ1-1; CDR3 protein: CASSPIGSATYEQF; CDR3 DNA: TGTGCCAGCAGCCCCATCGGTAGCGCGACCTATGAGCAGTTT
clone size: once; V gene: TRBV6-1; D gene: TRBD1; J gene: TRBJ2-1; CDR3 protein: CASTGTGSRGSDEQFF; CDR3 DNA: TGTGCCAGCACCGGGACAGGAAGCCGGGGGAGCGATGAGCAGTTCTTC
clone size: NA; V gene: TRBV9; D gene: NA; J gene: TRBJ1-2; CDR3 protein: CASSVGRLGETQCYTF; CDR3 DNA: TGTGCCAGCAGCGTAGGACGCCTGGGGGAGACCCAGTGCTACACCTTC
clone size: NA; V gene: TRBV5-4; D gene: NA; J gene: TRBJ2-7; CDR3 protein: CASSELDPLLYEQYF; CDR3 DNA: TGTGCCAGCAGCGAGCTTGACCCCCTACTCTACGAGCAGTACTTC
clone size: NA; V gene: TRBV7-8; D gene: NA; J gene: TRBJ2-1; CDR3 protein: CASSLARGPDTDEQFF; CDR3 DNA: TGTGCCAGCAGCTTAGCGAGAGGTCCCGATACGGATGAGCAGTTCTTC
clone size: NA; V gene: TRBV5-1; D gene: NA; J gene: TRBJ1-2; CDR3 protein: CASSLRTADNYTF; CDR3 DNA: TGCGCCAGCAGCCTGCGGACAGCAGACAACTACACCTTC
clone size: NA; V gene: TRBV5-8; D gene: NA; J gene: TRBJ2-5; CDR3 protein: CASSLGPATSQETQYF; CDR3 DNA: TGTGCCAGCAGCTTGGGCCCGGCAACTAGTCAAGAGACCCAGTACTTC
clone size: NA; V gene: TRBV20-1; D gene: NA; J gene: TRBJ2-7; CDR3 protein: CSASPTRDSQQYF; CDR3 DNA: TGCAGTGCTAGCCCCACGAGAGACTCCCAGCAGTACTTC